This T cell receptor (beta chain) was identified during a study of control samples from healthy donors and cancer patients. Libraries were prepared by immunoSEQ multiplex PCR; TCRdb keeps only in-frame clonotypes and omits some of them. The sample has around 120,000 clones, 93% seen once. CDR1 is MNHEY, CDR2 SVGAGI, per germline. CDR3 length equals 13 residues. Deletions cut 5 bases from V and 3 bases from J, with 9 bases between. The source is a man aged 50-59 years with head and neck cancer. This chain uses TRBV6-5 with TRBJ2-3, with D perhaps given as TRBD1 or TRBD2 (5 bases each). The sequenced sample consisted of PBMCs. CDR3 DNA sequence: TGTGCCAGCAGTAGGGACGGGACAGATACGCAGTATTTT. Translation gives CASSRDGTDTQYF.